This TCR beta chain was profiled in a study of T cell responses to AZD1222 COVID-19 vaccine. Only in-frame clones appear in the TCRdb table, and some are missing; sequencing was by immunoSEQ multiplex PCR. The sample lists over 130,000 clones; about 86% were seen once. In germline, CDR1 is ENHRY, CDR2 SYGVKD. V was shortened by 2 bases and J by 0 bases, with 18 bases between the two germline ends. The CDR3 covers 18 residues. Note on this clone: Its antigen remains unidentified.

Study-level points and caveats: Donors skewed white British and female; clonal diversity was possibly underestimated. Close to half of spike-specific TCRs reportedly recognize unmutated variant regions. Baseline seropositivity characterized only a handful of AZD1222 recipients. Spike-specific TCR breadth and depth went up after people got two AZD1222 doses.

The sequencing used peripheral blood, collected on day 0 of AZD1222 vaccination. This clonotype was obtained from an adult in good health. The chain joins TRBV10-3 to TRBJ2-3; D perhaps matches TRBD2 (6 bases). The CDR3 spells CAISETGLGGRSTDTQYF. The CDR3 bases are TGTGCCATCAGTGAGACCGGGTTGGGGGGTCGAAGCACAGATACGCAGTATTTT.